The sequence of this T cell receptor (beta chain) was determined in a study of cytomegalovirus exposure and HLA in healthy donors. Study results and caveats: A later analysis linked a missense variant in DCLRE1C to the trimming of TCR beta V and J genes. Most TCR sequences were uncommon, yet certain public TCRs appeared in many donors. Per published reports, the classifier diagnosed cytomegalovirus status with high specificity and sensitivity. A prior analysis recorded that most TCR beta V segments were productive about 90% or about 30% of the time.

With regard to this clone: The target antigen is unknown.

The PCR employed 60 Vbeta primers together with 13 Jbeta primers. The data were produced by immunoSEQ multiplex PCR, yet TCRdb's version contains in-frame clones alone and is incomplete. This table has about 130,000 clones, approximately 85% appearing once. Trimming cost V 2 bases and J 7 bases, with 14 bases left between them. Germline CDR1 and CDR2: MDHEN and SYDVKM. The length of the CDR3 is 14 residues. What was sequenced was PBMCs. The sequence was obtained from a woman in her thirties in good health and CMV-seropositive. This chain uses TRBV28 with TRBJ1-2; D unresolved. CDR3 sequence reads: CASSLSDRAGGYTF. CDR3 bases: TGTGCCAGCAGTTTAAGCGATAGGGCGGGTGGCTACACCTTC.